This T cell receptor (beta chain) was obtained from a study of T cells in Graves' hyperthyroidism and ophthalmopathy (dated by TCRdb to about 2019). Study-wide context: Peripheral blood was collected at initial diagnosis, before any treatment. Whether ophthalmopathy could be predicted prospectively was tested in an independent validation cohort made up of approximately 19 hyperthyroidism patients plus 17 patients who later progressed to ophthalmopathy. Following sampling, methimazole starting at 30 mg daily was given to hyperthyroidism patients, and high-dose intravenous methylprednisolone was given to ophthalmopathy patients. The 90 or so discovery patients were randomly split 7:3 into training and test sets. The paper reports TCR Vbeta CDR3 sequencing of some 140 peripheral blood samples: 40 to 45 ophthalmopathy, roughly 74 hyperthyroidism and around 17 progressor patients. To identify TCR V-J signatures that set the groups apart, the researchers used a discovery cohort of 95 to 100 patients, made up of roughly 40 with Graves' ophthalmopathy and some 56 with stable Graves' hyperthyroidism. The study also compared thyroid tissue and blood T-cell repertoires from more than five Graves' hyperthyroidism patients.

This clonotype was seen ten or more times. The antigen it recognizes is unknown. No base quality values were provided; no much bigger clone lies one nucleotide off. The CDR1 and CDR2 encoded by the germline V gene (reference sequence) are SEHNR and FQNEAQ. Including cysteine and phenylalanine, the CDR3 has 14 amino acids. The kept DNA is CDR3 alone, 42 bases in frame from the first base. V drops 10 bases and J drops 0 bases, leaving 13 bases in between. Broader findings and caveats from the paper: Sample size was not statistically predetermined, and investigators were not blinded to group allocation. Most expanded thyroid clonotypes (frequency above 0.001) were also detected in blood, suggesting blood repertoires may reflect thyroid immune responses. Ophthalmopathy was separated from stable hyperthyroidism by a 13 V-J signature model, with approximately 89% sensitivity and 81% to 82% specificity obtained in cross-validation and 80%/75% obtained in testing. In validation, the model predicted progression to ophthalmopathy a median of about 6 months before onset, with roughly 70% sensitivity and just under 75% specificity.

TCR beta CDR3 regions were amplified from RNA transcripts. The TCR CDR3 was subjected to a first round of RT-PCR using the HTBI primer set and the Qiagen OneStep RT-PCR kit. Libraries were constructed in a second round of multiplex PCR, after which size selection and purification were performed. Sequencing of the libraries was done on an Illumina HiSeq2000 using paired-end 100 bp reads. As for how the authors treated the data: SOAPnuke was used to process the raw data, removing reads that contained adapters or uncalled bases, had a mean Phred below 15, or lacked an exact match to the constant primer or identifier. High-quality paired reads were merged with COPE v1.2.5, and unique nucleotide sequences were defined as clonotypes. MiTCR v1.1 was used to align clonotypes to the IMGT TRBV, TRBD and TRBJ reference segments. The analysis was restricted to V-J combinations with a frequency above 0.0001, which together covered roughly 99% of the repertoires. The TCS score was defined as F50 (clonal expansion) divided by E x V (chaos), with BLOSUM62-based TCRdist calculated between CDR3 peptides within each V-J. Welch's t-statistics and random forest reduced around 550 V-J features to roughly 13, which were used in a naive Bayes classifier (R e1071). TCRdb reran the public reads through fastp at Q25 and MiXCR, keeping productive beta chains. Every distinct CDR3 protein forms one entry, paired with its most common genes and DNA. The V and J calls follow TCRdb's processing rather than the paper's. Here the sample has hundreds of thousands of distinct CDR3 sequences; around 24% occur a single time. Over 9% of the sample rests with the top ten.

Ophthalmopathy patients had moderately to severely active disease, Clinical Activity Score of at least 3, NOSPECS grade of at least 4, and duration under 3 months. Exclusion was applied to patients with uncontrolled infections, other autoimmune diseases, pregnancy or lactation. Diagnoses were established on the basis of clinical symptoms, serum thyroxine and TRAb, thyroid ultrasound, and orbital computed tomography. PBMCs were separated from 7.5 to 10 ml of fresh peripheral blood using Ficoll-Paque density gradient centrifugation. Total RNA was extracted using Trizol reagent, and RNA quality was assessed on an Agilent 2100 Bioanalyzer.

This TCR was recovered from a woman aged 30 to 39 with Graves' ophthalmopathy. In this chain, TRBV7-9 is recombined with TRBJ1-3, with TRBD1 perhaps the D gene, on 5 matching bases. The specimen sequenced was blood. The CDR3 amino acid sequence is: CATHRGLSGNTIYF. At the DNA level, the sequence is TGTGCCACCCACCGGGGCCTCTCTGGAAACACCATATATTTT.